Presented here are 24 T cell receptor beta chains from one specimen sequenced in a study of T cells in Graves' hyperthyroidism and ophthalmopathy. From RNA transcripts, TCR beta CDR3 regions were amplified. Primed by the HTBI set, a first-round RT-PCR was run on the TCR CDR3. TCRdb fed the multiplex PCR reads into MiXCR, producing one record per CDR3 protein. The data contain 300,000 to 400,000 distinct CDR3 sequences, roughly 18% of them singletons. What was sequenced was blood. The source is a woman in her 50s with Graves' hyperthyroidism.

The CDR3 nucleotides are TGTGCCAGCAGCATAGCGGGACTAGCGGCGCACAATGAGCAGTTCTTC. It is translated as CASSIAGLAAHNEQFF. The chain recombines TRBV7-3 with TRBJ2-1, with TRBD2 matching 11 bases. Germline V CDR1 and CDR2: SGHTA, FQGTGA. The CDR3 totals 16 residues. V lost 5 bases to trimming and J lost 5 bases; unmatched junction nucleotides: 8.

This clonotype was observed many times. The CDR3 DNA is TGTGCCAGCAGGGAGATGGCCAGCTCCTACAATGAGCAGTTCTTC. Its protein is CASREMASSYNEQFF. The chain employs TRBV11-2 and TRBJ2-1; D unclear. CDR1 and CDR2 from the germline V gene are SGHAT and FQNNGV. The CDR3 sequence is 15 residues long. Trimming took off 6 bases at V and 0 bases at J, with 12 bases between the two ends. The whole variable domain, filled in from reference TRBV11-2 and TRBJ2-1, reads EAGVAQSPRYKIIEKRQSVAFWCNPISGHATLYWYQQILGQGPKLLIQFQNNGVVDDSQLPKDRFSAERLKGVDSTLKIQPAKLEDSAVYLCASREMASSYNEQFFGPGTRLTVL.

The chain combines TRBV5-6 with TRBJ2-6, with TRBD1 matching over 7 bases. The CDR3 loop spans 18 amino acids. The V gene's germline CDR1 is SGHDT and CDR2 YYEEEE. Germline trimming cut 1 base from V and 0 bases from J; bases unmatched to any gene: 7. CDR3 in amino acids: CASSLTGDLSSGANVLTF. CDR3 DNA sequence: TGTGCCAGCAGCTTGACAGGGGACCTCAGCTCTGGGGCCAACGTCCTGACTTTC. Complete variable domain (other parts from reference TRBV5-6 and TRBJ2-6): DAGVTQSPTHLIKTRGQQVTLRCSPKSGHDTVSWYQQALGQGPQFIFQYYEEEERQRGNFPDRFSGHQFPNYSSELNVNALLLGDSALYLCASSLTGDLSSGANVLTFGAGSRLTVL.

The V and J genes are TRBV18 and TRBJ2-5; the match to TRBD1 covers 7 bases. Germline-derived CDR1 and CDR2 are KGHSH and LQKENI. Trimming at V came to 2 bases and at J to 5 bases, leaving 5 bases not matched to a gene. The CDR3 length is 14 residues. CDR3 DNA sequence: TGTGCCAGCTCACCAGAGACAGGGCGGGAGACCCAGTACTTC. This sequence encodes CASSPETGRETQYF.

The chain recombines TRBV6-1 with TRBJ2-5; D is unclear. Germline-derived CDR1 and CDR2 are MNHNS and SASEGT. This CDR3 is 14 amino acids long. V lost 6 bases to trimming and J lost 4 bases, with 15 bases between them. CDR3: CASSQDGTGETQYF. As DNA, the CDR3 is TGTGCCAGCAGCCAAGACGGCACGGGAGAGACCCAGTACTTC.

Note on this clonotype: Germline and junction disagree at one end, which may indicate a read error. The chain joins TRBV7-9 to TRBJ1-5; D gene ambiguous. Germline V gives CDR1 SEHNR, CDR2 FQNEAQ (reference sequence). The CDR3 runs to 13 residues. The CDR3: CANSLIANQPQHF. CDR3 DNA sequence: TGTGCCAACAGCTTAATCGCCAATCAGCCCCAGCATTTT.

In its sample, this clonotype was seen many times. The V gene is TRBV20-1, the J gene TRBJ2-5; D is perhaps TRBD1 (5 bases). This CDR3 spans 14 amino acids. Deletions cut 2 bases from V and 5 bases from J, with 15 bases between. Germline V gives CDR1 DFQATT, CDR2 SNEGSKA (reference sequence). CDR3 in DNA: TGCAGTGCTAGACCCCCAGGGTTACGGGAGACCCAGTACTTC. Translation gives CSARPPGLRETQYF.

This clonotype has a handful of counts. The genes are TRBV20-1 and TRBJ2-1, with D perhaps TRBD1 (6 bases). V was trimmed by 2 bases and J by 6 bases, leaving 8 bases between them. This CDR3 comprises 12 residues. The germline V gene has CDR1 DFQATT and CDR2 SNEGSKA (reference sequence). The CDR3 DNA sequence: TGCAGTGCTAGAAGGACAGTCAATGAGCAGTTCTTC. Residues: CSARRTVNEQFF.

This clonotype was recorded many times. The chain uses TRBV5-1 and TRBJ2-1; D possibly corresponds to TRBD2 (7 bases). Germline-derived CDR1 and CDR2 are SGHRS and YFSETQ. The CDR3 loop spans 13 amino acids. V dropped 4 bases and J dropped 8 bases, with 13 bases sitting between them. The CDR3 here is CASSRRGADEQFF. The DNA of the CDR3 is TGCGCCAGCAGCCGACGGGGGGCGGATGAGCAGTTCTTC.

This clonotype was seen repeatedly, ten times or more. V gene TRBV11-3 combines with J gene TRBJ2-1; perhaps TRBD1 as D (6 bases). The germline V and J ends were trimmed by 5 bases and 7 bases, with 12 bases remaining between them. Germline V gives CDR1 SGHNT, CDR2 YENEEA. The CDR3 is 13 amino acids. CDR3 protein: CASSAGEGNEQFF. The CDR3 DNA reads TGTGCCAGCAGCGCAGGGGAAGGGAATGAGCAGTTCTTC.

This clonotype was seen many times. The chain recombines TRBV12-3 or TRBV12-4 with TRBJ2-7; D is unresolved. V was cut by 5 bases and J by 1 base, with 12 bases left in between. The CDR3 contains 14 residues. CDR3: CASSPPHSSYEQYF. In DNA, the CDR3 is TGTGCCAGCAGTCCCCCACACAGTTCCTACGAGCAGTACTTC.

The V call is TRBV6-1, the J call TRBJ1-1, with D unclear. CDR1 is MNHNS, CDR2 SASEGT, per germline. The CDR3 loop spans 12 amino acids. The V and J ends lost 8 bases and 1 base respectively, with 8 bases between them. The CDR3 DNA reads TGTGCCAGCGAGGATAAGAACACTGAAGCTTTCTTT. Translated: CASEDKNTEAFF.

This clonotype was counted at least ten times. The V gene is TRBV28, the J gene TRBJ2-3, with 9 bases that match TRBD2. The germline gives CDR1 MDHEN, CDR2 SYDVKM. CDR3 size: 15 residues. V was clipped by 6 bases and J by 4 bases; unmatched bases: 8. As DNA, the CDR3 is TGTGCCAGCAGCGCTAGCGGGAAGAACGCAGATACGCAGTATTTT. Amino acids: CASSASGKNADTQYF.

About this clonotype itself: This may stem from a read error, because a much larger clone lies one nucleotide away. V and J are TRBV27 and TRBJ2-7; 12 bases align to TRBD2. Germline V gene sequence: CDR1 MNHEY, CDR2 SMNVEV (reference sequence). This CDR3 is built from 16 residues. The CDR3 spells CASSLRLAGVPYEEYF. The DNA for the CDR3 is TGTGCCAGCAGTCTAAGACTAGCGGGAGTTCCGTACGAGGAGTACTTC.

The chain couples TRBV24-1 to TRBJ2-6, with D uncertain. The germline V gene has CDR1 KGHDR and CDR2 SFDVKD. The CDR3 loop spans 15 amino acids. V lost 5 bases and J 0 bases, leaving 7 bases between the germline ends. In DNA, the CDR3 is TGTGCCACCAGTGGTGCGCACTCTGGGGCCAACGTCCTGACTTTC. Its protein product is CATSGAHSGANVLTF.

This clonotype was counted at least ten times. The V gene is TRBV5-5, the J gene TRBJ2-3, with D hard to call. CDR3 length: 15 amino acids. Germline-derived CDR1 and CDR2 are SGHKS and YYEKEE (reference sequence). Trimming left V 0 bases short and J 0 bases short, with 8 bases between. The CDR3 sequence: CASSLDPPSTDTQYF. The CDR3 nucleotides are TGTGCCAGCAGCTTGGATCCCCCGAGCACAGATACGCAGTATTTT. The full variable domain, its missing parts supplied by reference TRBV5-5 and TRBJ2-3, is DAGVTQSPTHLIKTRGQQVTLRCSPISGHKSVSWYQQVLGQGPQFIFQYYEKEERGRGNFPDRFSARQFPNYSSELNVNALLLGDSALYLCASSLDPPSTDTQYFGPGTRLTVL.

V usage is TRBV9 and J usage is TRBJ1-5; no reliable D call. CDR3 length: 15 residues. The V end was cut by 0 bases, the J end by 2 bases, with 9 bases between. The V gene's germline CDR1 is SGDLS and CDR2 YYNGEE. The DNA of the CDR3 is TGTGCCAGCAGCGTAGGTGCAGCCGGCAATCAGCCCCAGCATTTT. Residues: CASSVGAAGNQPQHF.

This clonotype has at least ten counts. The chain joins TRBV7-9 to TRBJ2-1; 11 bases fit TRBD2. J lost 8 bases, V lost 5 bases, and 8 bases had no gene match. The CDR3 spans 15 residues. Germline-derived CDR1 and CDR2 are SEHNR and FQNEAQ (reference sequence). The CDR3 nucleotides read TGTGCCAGCAGCCTCACTAGCGGGAGAAAAGATGAGCAGTTCTTC. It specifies CASSLTSGRKDEQFF.

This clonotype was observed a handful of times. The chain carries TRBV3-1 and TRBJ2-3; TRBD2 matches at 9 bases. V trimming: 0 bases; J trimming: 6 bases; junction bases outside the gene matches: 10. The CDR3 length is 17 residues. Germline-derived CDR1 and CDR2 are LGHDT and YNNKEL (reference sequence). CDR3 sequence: CASSQDWAGGPGDTQYF. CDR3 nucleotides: TGTGCCAGCAGCCAAGATTGGGCGGGGGGGCCAGGGGATACGCAGTATTTT.

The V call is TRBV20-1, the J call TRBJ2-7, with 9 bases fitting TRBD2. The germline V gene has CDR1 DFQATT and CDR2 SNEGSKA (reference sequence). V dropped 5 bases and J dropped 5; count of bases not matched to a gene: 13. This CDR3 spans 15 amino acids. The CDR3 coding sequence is TGCAGTGCTCGGGTAGCGGGAGCCACCCCTCACGAGCAGTACTTC. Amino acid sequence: CSARVAGATPHEQYF.

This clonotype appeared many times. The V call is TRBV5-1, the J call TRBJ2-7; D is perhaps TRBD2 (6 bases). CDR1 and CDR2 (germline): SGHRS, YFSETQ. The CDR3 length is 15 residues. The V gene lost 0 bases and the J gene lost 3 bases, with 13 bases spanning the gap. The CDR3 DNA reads TGCGCCAGCAGCTTGGGTAGCGGAGTCCTCTACGAGCAGTACTTC. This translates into CASSLGSGVLYEQYF.

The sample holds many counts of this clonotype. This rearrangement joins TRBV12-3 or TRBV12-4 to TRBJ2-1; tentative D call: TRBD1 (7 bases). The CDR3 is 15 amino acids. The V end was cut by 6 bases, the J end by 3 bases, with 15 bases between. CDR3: CASRLRQGGYNEQFF. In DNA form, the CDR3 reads TGTGCCAGCAGATTAAGGCAGGGGGGCTACAATGAGCAGTTCTTC.

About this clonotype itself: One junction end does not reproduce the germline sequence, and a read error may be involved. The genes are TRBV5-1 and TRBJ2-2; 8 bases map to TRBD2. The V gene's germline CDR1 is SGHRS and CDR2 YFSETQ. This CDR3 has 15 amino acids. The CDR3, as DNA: TGCGCCACCAGCTTAGCGGGGCCGAACACCGGGGAGCTGTTTTTT. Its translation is CATSLAGPNTGELFF.

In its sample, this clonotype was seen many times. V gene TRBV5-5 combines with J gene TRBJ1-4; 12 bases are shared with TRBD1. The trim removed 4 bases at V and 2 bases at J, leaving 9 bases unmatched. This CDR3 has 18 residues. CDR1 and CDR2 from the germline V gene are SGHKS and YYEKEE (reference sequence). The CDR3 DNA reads TGTGCCAGCAGCCCCGGGACAGGGGGCGCGGCGACTAATGAAAAACTGTTTTTT. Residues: CASSPGTGGAATNEKLFF.